Listed below are T cell receptor beta chains from one sample, sequenced in a study of shared clonotypes between healthy human individuals. Profiled with immunoSEQ multiplex PCR; TCRdb holds only in-frame clones, not every one. The table records about a million clones, under 80% of them present only once. Sequencing was done on a sample of memory CD4+ T cells sorted from blood. The receptors come from a man aged 18 to 30 in good health. CDR3s include the opening cysteine and the closing phenylalanine or tryptophan. Each record gives: CDR3 DNA, CDR3 protein, D gene, J gene, V gene, clone size. The D gene is left open where the match is weak. For some rows the clone size is stated as once, few or many, or as a class when expanded; others skip it.

CDR3 DNA: TGTGCCAGCAGTCCCGGGACTAGCGGGAGATGGGAGACCCAGTACTTC
CDR3 protein: CASSPGTSGRWETQYF
D gene: TRBD2
J gene: TRBJ2-5
V gene: TRBV2
clone size: NA

CDR3 DNA: TGTGCCAGTAGTATAGACAGGGGGAACTATGGCTACACCTTC
CDR3 protein: CASSIDRGNYGYTF
D gene: TRBD1
J gene: TRBJ1-2
V gene: TRBV19
clone size: NA

CDR3 DNA: TGCAGCGGGGACAGGGGAGGCACTGAAGCTTTCTTT
CDR3 protein: CSGDRGGTEAFF
D gene: TRBD1
J gene: TRBJ1-1
V gene: TRBV29-1
clone size: NA

CDR3 DNA: TGTGCCAGCAGCTTATCAGGGCAGGAGTTACACACCGGGGAGCTGTTTTTT
CDR3 protein: CASSLSGQELHTGELFF
D gene: NA
J gene: TRBJ2-2
V gene: TRBV7-2
clone size: many

CDR3 DNA: TGTGCCAGCAGATCCCTTCAGGGGGAGCAGCGTCAGCCCCAGCATTTT
CDR3 protein: CASRSLQGEQRQPQHF
D gene: TRBD1
J gene: TRBJ1-5
V gene: TRBV28
clone size: NA

CDR3 DNA: TGCAGCGTGGCCGGTTCCCGTGCTGGCAATGAGCAGTTCTTC
CDR3 protein: CSVAGSRAGNEQFF
D gene: NA
J gene: TRBJ2-1
V gene: TRBV29-1
clone size: once

CDR3 DNA: TGTGCCAGTAGGTCGTTAGGGACCGGGGAGCTGTTTTTT
CDR3 protein: CASRSLGTGELFF
D gene: NA
J gene: TRBJ2-2
V gene: TRBV19
clone size: NA

CDR3 DNA: TGTGCCAGCAGCTTAGAATCCTCCTACGAGCAGTACTTC
CDR3 protein: CASSLESSYEQYF
D gene: NA
J gene: TRBJ2-7
V gene: TRBV11-3
clone size: NA

CDR3 DNA: TGTGCCAGCAGTTCACAGGACAGGGGGTACACTGAAGCTTTCTTT
CDR3 protein: CASSSQDRGYTEAFF
D gene: TRBD1
J gene: TRBJ1-1
V gene: TRBV6-5
clone size: NA

CDR3 DNA: TGTGCCAGTAGTATGCTGGGAAACACTGAAGCTTTCTTT
CDR3 protein: CASSMLGNTEAFF
D gene: NA
J gene: TRBJ1-1
V gene: TRBV19
clone size: NA

CDR3 DNA: TGTGCCAGCAGCCCCTGGCGGGAGTTCAATGAGCAGTTCTTC
CDR3 protein: CASSPWREFNEQFF
D gene: TRBD2
J gene: TRBJ2-1
V gene: TRBV7-2
clone size: NA

CDR3 DNA: TGCGCCAGCAGCCAAGTTTCGGGAAGGCTAGCGGGGGAAGATACGCAGTATTTT
CDR3 protein: CASSQVSGRLAGEDTQYF
D gene: TRBD2
J gene: TRBJ2-3
V gene: TRBV4-1
clone size: few

CDR3 DNA: TGCGCCAGCAGCCTACAATCCGCTGCCACCTACGAGCAGTACTTC
CDR3 protein: CASSLQSAATYEQYF
D gene: NA
J gene: TRBJ2-7
V gene: TRBV5-1
clone size: NA

CDR3 DNA: TGTGCCATCAGTGTAAGTCAAGCCGGGGAGCTGTTTTTT
CDR3 protein: CAISVSQAGELFF
D gene: NA
J gene: TRBJ2-2
V gene: TRBV10-3
clone size: NA

CDR3 DNA: TGTGCCAGCAGTGTGACCGGGACATCTGAGACCCAGTACTTC
CDR3 protein: CASSVTGTSETQYF
D gene: NA
J gene: TRBJ2-5
V gene: TRBV9
clone size: NA

CDR3 DNA: TGTGCCAGCCCCCGGCGGGGACAGGGAGAATATGAGCAGTACTTC
CDR3 protein: CASPRRGQGEYEQYF
D gene: TRBD1
J gene: TRBJ2-7
V gene: TRBV6-5
clone size: NA

CDR3 DNA: TGTGCCTGGAGCCTGGGACAGGGTCAGCCCCAGCATTTT
CDR3 protein: CAWSLGQGQPQHF
D gene: TRBD1
J gene: TRBJ1-5
V gene: TRBV30
clone size: NA

CDR3 DNA: TGTGCCTGGAATAAGGGGGCAAACACCGGGGAGCTGTTTTTT
CDR3 protein: CAWNKGANTGELFF
D gene: TRBD1
J gene: TRBJ2-2
V gene: TRBV30
clone size: NA

CDR3 DNA: TGTGCCTGGAGTTTAAGCACTGAAGCTTTCTTT
CDR3 protein: CAWSLSTEAFF
D gene: NA
J gene: TRBJ1-1
V gene: TRBV30
clone size: few

CDR3 DNA: TGCGCCAGCAGCTTGGACGGACTCACCCCTGGGGCCAACGTCCTGACTTTC
CDR3 protein: CASSLDGLTPGANVLTF
D gene: NA
J gene: TRBJ2-6
V gene: TRBV5-1
clone size: NA

CDR3 DNA: TGTGCCAGCAGCTTAGGAGGGACCGCTCTCCCCCGAAATGAGCAGTTCTTC
CDR3 protein: CASSLGGTALPRNEQFF
D gene: NA
J gene: TRBJ2-1
V gene: TRBV11-3
clone size: once

CDR3 DNA: TGTGCCAGCAGTGACTCGGGCACCGGGGAGCTGTTTTTT
CDR3 protein: CASSDSGTGELFF
D gene: NA
J gene: TRBJ2-2
V gene: TRBV6-4
clone size: few

CDR3 DNA: TGTGCCAGCAGGCACGGAAATTCACCCCTCCACTTT
CDR3 protein: CASRHGNSPLHF
D gene: NA
J gene: TRBJ1-6
V gene: TRBV6-5
clone size: NA

CDR3 DNA: TGTGCCTGGAGTGTCTCGGACAGCTCCTACGAGCAGTACTTC
CDR3 protein: CAWSVSDSSYEQYF
D gene: NA
J gene: TRBJ2-7
V gene: TRBV30
clone size: NA

CDR3 DNA: TGTGCCAGCAGTTACTCGGCCGGGGGGGCTTCGTTCTTC
CDR3 protein: CASSYSAGGASFF
D gene: TRBD2
J gene: TRBJ2-1
V gene: TRBV6-5
clone size: NA